The rows below give T cell receptor beta chains drawn from one sample of a study of Ad26.COV2.S vaccination and SARS-CoV-2 variants. The method was immunoSEQ multiplex PCR; TCRdb's version includes in-frame clones alone and lacks a portion of them. The top ten clones hold 3.5% to 4% of a sample with a few hundred thousand clones, roughly 90% of them seen once. The sequencing here drew on peripheral blood, taken in a trial of Ad26.COV2.S vaccine versus placebo. The receptor set was obtained from a person aged 18-60 years who received the Ad26.COV2.S COVID-19 vaccine or a placebo. Each CDR3 is given with its conserved first and last residue. A D gene is named only where the DNA matches it firmly. The size field is filled for only some rows; it gives once, few, many or a size class.

J	D	size	V	CDR3	DNA
TRBJ2-2	-	-	TRBV11-1	CASRLGARYTGELFF	TGTGCCAGCAGGTTAGGGGCGCGGTACACCGGGGAGCTGTTTTTT
TRBJ2-2	-	-	TRBV6-2/TRBV6-3	CASSVAPPTGELFF	TGTGCCAGCAGTGTAGCACCGCCCACCGGGGAGCTGTTTTTT
TRBJ1-5	-	-	TRBV28	CATTWMGGNQPQHF	TGTGCCACTACTTGGATGGGCGGCAATCAGCCCCAGCATTTT
TRBJ2-2	-	-	TRBV3-1/TRBV3-2	CASSQDSWLSGELFF	TGTGCCAGCAGCCAGGACAGCTGGTTATCCGGGGAGCTGTTTTTT
TRBJ1-1	-	-	TRBV7-9	CASSVGQNTEAFF	TGTGCCAGCAGCGTGGGACAGAACACTGAAGCTTTCTTT
TRBJ1-5	-	-	TRBV18	CASSTTGISNQPQHF	TGTGCCAGCTCTACCACGGGGATTAGCAATCAGCCCCAGCATTTT
TRBJ2-4	-	-	TRBV5-4	CASSPSPEAKNIQYF	TGTGCCAGCAGCCCTTCCCCAGAAGCCAAAAACATTCAGTACTTC
TRBJ2-7	TRBD1	-	TRBV7-2	CASSIRDRLREQYF	TGTGCCAGCAGCATCCGGGACAGGCTACGAGAGCAGTACTTC
TRBJ1-3	-	-	TRBV9	CASSRRGETSGNTIYF	TGTGCCAGCAGCAGAAGGGGGGAAACCTCTGGAAACACCATATATTTT
TRBJ1-5	-	-	TRBV2	CASTLGPASNQPQHF	TGTGCCAGCACCCTTGGGCCAGCAAGCAATCAGCCCCAGCATTTT
TRBJ1-2	TRBD1	once	TRBV19	CASSMDPGQGAGGYTF	TGTGCCAGTAGTATGGACCCGGGACAGGGGGCTGGTGGCTACACCTTC
TRBJ2-1	-	once	TRBV4-1	CASSLGGSSYNEQFF	TGCGCCAGCAGCCTAGGGGGTAGCTCCTACAATGAGCAGTTCTTC
TRBJ2-2	TRBD1	-	TRBV7-2	CASSAMGQGTWEELFF	TGTGCCAGCAGCGCAATGGGACAGGGGACCTGGGAGGAGCTGTTTTTT
TRBJ2-7	TRBD2	-	TRBV5-6	CASSSGLAGGLYEQYF	TGTGCCAGCAGCTCAGGACTAGCGGGGGGGCTGTACGAGCAGTACTTC
TRBJ2-7	-	-	TRBV7-2	CASSSGISYEQYF	TGTGCCAGCAGCTCAGGTATTTCCTACGAGCAGTACTTC
TRBJ2-2	TRBD1	-	TRBV6-2/TRBV6-3	CASSQLGQGNTGELFF	TGTGCCAGCAGTCAATTGGGACAGGGGAACACCGGGGAGCTGTTTTTT
TRBJ1-5	-	-	TRBV10-2	CASSEGAMNQPQHF	TGCGCCAGCAGTGAGGGGGCCATGAATCAGCCCCAGCATTTT
TRBJ2-7	TRBD1	few	TRBV4-1	CASSHRTGEPYEQYF	TGCGCCAGCAGCCACCGGACAGGGGAGCCCTACGAGCAGTACTTC
TRBJ2-2	-	once	TRBV5-1	CATRTSIGRIRPNTGELFF	TGCGCCACCAGGACCTCTATCGGACGGATACGTCCGAACACCGGGGAGCTGTTTTTT
TRBJ2-2	TRBD2	-	TRBV7-2	CASTGGPNTGELFF	TGTGCCAGCACGGGGGGGCCAAATACCGGGGAGCTGTTTTTT
TRBJ2-5	TRBD1	few	TRBV11-3	CASSPDRGQTQYF	TGTGCCAGCAGCCCCGACAGGGGGCAGACCCAGTACTTC
TRBJ2-5	TRBD2	-	TRBV5-4	CASSSTSGGQETQYF	TGTGCCAGCAGCTCCACTAGCGGGGGGCAAGAGACCCAGTACTTC
TRBJ2-5	-	-	TRBV28	CASSFQQGGIGETQYF	TGTGCCAGCAGTTTCCAGCAGGGAGGAATTGGGGAGACCCAGTACTTC
TRBJ2-3	-	-	TRBV4-3	CASSQVPWGGGADTQYF	TGCGCCAGCAGCCAAGTACCCTGGGGGGGCGGGGCAGATACGCAGTATTTT
TRBJ1-4	-	-	TRBV19	CASSIYRFDEKLFF	TGTGCCAGTAGTATATACAGGTTCGACGAAAAACTGTTTTTT
TRBJ1-2	-	-	TRBV5-5	CASSPIGDNYGYTF	TGTGCCAGCAGCCCTATAGGGGATAACTATGGCTACACCTTC
TRBJ1-2	TRBD1	-	TRBV4-1	CASSRGQGADYGYTF	TGCGCCAGCAGCCGCGGACAGGGGGCCGACTATGGCTACACCTTC
TRBJ2-3	TRBD2	-	TRBV27	CASSSLLAATDTQYF	TGTGCCAGCAGTTCCCTACTAGCGGCCACAGATACGCAGTATTTT
TRBJ1-6	-	-	TRBV21-1	CASSKRRVRLRSANSPLHF	TGTGCCAGCAGCAAAAGACGGGTCCGGTTGAGGAGCGCCAATTCACCCCTCCACTTT
TRBJ1-1	TRBD1	-	TRBV9	CASSFRGTGLGEAFF	TGTGCCAGCAGCTTCCGTGGGACAGGCCTGGGTGAAGCTTTCTTT
TRBJ1-1	TRBD1	-	TRBV4-3	CASSQEGTGWGMNTEAFF	TGCGCCAGCAGCCAAGAAGGGACAGGCTGGGGGATGAACACTGAAGCTTTCTTT
TRBJ2-1	TRBD1	-	TRBV19	CASSSYLGTGRNNEQFF	TGTGCCAGTAGTTCCTACCTGGGGACAGGGAGGAACAATGAGCAGTTCTTC
TRBJ1-5	-	-	TRBV19	CASRAGWGVQPQHF	TGTGCCAGTAGGGCAGGTTGGGGGGTTCAGCCCCAGCATTTT
TRBJ2-3	-	-	TRBV5-6	CASSPGMDTQYF	TGTGCCAGCAGCCCAGGGATGGATACGCAGTATTTT
TRBJ1-2	-	-	TRBV18	CASSPPDLGGYTF	TGTGCCAGCTCACCACCTGATCTGGGCGGTTACACCTTC